This TCR beta chain appears in the sequencing data of a study of T cell repertoires in cytomegalovirus infection. Study at large: Both CMV infection and a matching HLA type were indicated by public TCR beta signatures. General study results and limits: Summed frequency of shared TCR beta families picked out CMV carriers who also had the relevant HLA. HLA-C-restricted, CMV-specific TCR beta clonotypes were dominant ex vivo.

This clonotype has more than one count but fewer than ten. Antigen: not known. A single record per CDR3 protein comes from TCRdb applying MiXCR to the reads. The table includes 370,000 or so distinct CDR3 sequences, about 35% detected once. This receptor was taken from a human donor in good health (CMV status not recorded). Some clones in this sample may be carry-over from other donors' samples. This sample comprised cultured PBMCs, obtained from culture after CMV antigen stimulation.

The CDR3 nucleotides read TGTGCCAGCAGTGAACTCCCTCGACAGGCGAATAATTCACCCCTCCACTTT. As protein: CASSELPRQANNSPLHF. The chain links TRBV2 to TRBJ1-6, with D perhaps matching TRBD1 (6 bases). V shed 2 bases and J shed 5 bases, with 16 bases lying between them. The germline V gene has CDR1 SNHLY and CDR2 FYNNEI. CDR3 length equals 17 residues. The whole variable domain, filled in from reference TRBV2 and TRBJ1-6, reads EPEVTQTPSHQVTQMGQEVILRCVPISNHLYFYWYRQILGQKVEFLVSFYNNEISEKSEIFDDQFSVERPDGSNFTLKIRSTKLEDSAMYFCASSELPRQANNSPLHFGNGTRLTVT.